This is a list of T cell receptor beta chains from one sample in a study of OX40 agonist ivuxolimab in advanced cancers. The method was immunoSEQ multiplex PCR; TCRdb's version includes in-frame clones alone and lacks a portion of them. Of approximately 11,000 clones detected, around 66% appear once; the ten largest clones hold 12%. This material consisted of CD4+ or CD8+ T cells sorted from blood, taken in a trial of the OX40 agonist ivuxolimab. Receptors were obtained from an adult with an advanced solid tumor such as melanoma, head and neck, liver or kidney cancer. The CDR3 runs from the conserved cysteine through the conserved F or W. The D gene is left open where the match is weak. A clone size is listed for some rows: how often the clone was seen (once, few, many), or a class if it is expanded.

cdr3_length	j_call	d_call	clone_size	v_call	cdr3_nt	cdr3_aa
16	TRBJ2-7	TRBD1	NA	TRBV4-3	TGCGCCAGCGCACCCACGTGGGGGACAGGACTCTACGAGCAGTACTTC	CASAPTWGTGLYEQYF
15	TRBJ2-1	NA	NA	TRBV28	TGTGCCAGCAGTCTTGGGACCTCCCGACACAATGAGCAGTTCTTC	CASSLGTSRHNEQFF
14	TRBJ2-7	TRBD2	few	TRBV5-6	TGTGCCAGCAGCTTGGGCGGGAGCGCCTACGAGCAGTACTTC	CASSLGGSAYEQYF
15	TRBJ2-5	NA	NA	TRBV14	TGTGCCAGCAGCCAACGCCCCAGTAACCAAGAGACCCAGTACTTC	CASSQRPSNQETQYF
15	TRBJ2-2	NA	once	TRBV5-5	TGTGCCAGCAGCTTTAGGTTGTGGGGGGCCGGGGAGCTGTTTTTT	CASSFRLWGAGELFF
13	TRBJ2-5	NA	few	TRBV7-9	TGTGCCAGCAGCTGGGCCGCCCAAGAGACCCAGTACTTC	CASSWAAQETQYF
14	TRBJ1-6	NA	few	TRBV19	TGTGCCAGTAGCCCTGGATCAGTTAATTCACCCCTCCACTTT	CASSPGSVNSPLHF
12	TRBJ2-3	NA	once	TRBV27	TGTGCCAGCAGTTTGCCCACAGATACGCAGTATTTT	CASSLPTDTQYF
15	TRBJ2-4	NA	NA	TRBV10-3	TGTGCCATCAGTGAGTCAGGGTTAGCCAAAAACATTCAGTACTTC	CAISESGLAKNIQYF
12	TRBJ2-4	NA	NA	TRBV28	TGTGCCAGCAGTTTCGACGGAAACATTCAGTACTTC	CASSFDGNIQYF
13	TRBJ1-5	NA	medium-sized	TRBV11-2	TGTGCCAGCAGCTCCGGCGGGGGTCAGCCCCAGCATTTT	CASSSGGGQPQHF
15	TRBJ1-2	NA	NA	TRBV28	TGTGCCAGCAGTTTACTGCGGTCCAGCAGCTATGGCTACACCTTC	CASSLLRSSSYGYTF
14	TRBJ2-7	NA	NA	TRBV5-1	TGCGCCAGCAGCCCGGGGACGGCATCCTACGAGCAGTACTTC	CASSPGTASYEQYF
15	TRBJ2-1	TRBD1	NA	TRBV27	TGTGCCAGCTCTTCCGGGACAGGCTATACCAATGAGCAGTTCTTC	CASSSGTGYTNEQFF
14	TRBJ2-7	TRBD1	few	TRBV7-9	TGTGCCAGCAGCGCTCCCGGGACAGGGAAAGAGCAGTACTTC	CASSAPGTGKEQYF
16	TRBJ2-3	TRBD2	NA	TRBV19	TGTGCCAGTAGTATGTTAGCGGGGGGAATCACAGGTACGCAGTATTTT	CASSMLAGGITGTQYF
15	TRBJ1-1	NA	NA	TRBV7-9	TGTGCCAGCAGCTTAGCCCACGGGCTGGGGACTGAAGCTTTCTTT	CASSLAHGLGTEAFF
13	TRBJ1-1	NA	NA	TRBV19	TGTGCCAGTAGTATAGGCCCCGGAGCTGAAGCTTTCTTT	CASSIGPGAEAFF
15	TRBJ2-7	NA	NA	TRBV2	TGTGCCAGCAGTGACTCCGCAGGGACCTCCTACGAGCAGTACTTC	CASSDSAGTSYEQYF
16	TRBJ2-7	NA	NA	TRBV19	TGTGCCAGTAGTATAGACCTTGGACTGCCAGGGGACGAGCAGTACTTC	CASSIDLGLPGDEQYF
15	TRBJ2-1	TRBD2	once	TRBV6-5	TGTGCCAGCAGTAGCCTAGCGGGAGCGAGGAATGAGCAGTTCTTC	CASSSLAGARNEQFF
11	TRBJ1-3	NA	NA	TRBV25-1	TGTGCCAGCAGTGAGGGGTTCACCATATATTTT	CASSEGFTIYF
15	TRBJ2-2	TRBD1	NA	TRBV15	TGTGCCACCAGCTCGGACAGGGGGCTTACCGGGGAGCTGTTTTTT	CATSSDRGLTGELFF
15	TRBJ2-7	NA	NA	TRBV27	TGTGCCAGCAGTTTACTCCAGGGACTGATCTACGAGCAGTACTTC	CASSLLQGLIYEQYF
12	TRBJ2-5	NA	NA	TRBV10-3	TGTGCCATCACGGCAAATCAAGAGACCCAGTACTTC	CAITANQETQYF
14	TRBJ2-1	NA	NA	TRBV19	TGTGCCAGTAGTGTTTACTGGGACGCCAATGAGCAGTTCTTC	CASSVYWDANEQFF
17	TRBJ2-4	NA	NA	TRBV18	TGTGCCAGCTCCCCCGTCCAAAGAGCAGTAGCCAAAAACATTCAGTACTTC	CASSPVQRAVAKNIQYF
14	TRBJ1-6	NA	NA	TRBV7-8	TGTGCCAGCAGCCCGGGACTATATAATTCACCCCTCCACTTT	CASSPGLYNSPLHF
15	TRBJ1-2	NA	once	TRBV9	TGTGCCAGCAGCGAGGGAGGGGGGGCCGACTATGGCTACACCTTC	CASSEGGGADYGYTF
15	TRBJ2-1	NA	once	TRBV7-9	TGTGCCAGCAGTTTGACGGGGCGAGGAAAGAATGAGCAGTTCTTC	CASSLTGRGKNEQFF
13	TRBJ2-5	TRBD2	NA	TRBV4-2	TGTGCCAGCAGCCAGGGACTACGAGAGACCCAGTACTTC	CASSQGLRETQYF
14	TRBJ2-7	NA	NA	TRBV5-6	TGTGCCAGCAGCTTAACAGGAGAGTCCTACGAGCAGTACTTC	CASSLTGESYEQYF
14	TRBJ1-1	NA	NA	TRBV27	TGTGCCAGCAGTTTATCGATGGGCAACACTGAAGCTTTCTTT	CASSLSMGNTEAFF
17	TRBJ2-1	TRBD2	NA	TRBV5-4	TGTGCCAGCAGCTTTCAAAAGCGGGGCAGCCCTTACAATGAGCAGTTCTTC	CASSFQKRGSPYNEQFF
16	TRBJ2-5	TRBD2	NA	TRBV9	TGTGCCAGCAGCGCCCTAGCGGGAGGGCCGGGGGAGACCCAGTACTTC	CASSALAGGPGETQYF
16	TRBJ1-5	NA	NA	TRBV7-8	TGTGCCAGCAGCTTATTTGCCAGACCTGGCAATCAGCCCCAGCATTTT	CASSLFARPGNQPQHF
14	TRBJ1-6	NA	NA	TRBV9	TGTGCCAGCAGCGTAGGGGGGTTAGATTCACCCCTCCACTTT	CASSVGGLDSPLHF
16	TRBJ2-1	TRBD1	NA	TRBV28	TGTGCCAGCAGTCCACCTACAGACAGGGTACTCAATGAGCAGTTCTTC	CASSPPTDRVLNEQFF
13	TRBJ1-1	NA	medium-sized	TRBV5-5	TGTGCCAGCAGCTTGTTAAGGGGGACTGAAGCTTTCTTT	CASSLLRGTEAFF
15	TRBJ2-7	TRBD2	once	TRBV15	TGTGCCACCAGCAGTTCCCGTGGGGGGGCCTACGAGCAGTACTTC	CATSSSRGGAYEQYF
14	TRBJ2-1	NA	NA	TRBV19	TGTGCCAGTATGCCGGGAAGCTCCTACAATGAGCAGTTCTTC	CASMPGSSYNEQFF
14	TRBJ1-3	NA	NA	TRBV9	TGTGCCAGCAGCCCTCAGGGCTCTGGAAACACCATATATTTT	CASSPQGSGNTIYF
13	TRBJ2-7	NA	medium-sized	TRBV7-6	TGTGCCAGCAGCTCGGGACCGAATTACGAGCAGTACTTC	CASSSGPNYEQYF
13	TRBJ2-1	TRBD2	NA	TRBV6-6	TGTGCCAGCAGTGGCGGGAGTGACAATGAGCAGTTCTTC	CASSGGSDNEQFF
16	TRBJ2-6	NA	NA	TRBV5-6	TGTGCCAGCAGCTTGGACGGATTTACTGGGGCCAACGTCCTGACTTTC	CASSLDGFTGANVLTF
15	TRBJ1-5	TRBD1	few	TRBV28	TGTGCCAGCATACTGGGACAGGGTGTCGATCAGCCCCAGCATTTT	CASILGQGVDQPQHF
12	TRBJ2-7	NA	NA	TRBV28	TGTGCCAGCAGTTTAGGGACCTACGAGCAGTACTTC	CASSLGTYEQYF
14	TRBJ2-7	TRBD1	NA	TRBV11-2	TGTGCCAGCAGCTATGGGACAGGGATCCACGAGCAGTACTTC	CASSYGTGIHEQYF
16	TRBJ1-2	NA	NA	TRBV27	TGTGCCAGCAGTTTGTTCTACCGGGACCGACTGAATGGCTACACCTTC	CASSLFYRDRLNGYTF